The 19 T cell receptor beta chains in this list originate from one sample, sequenced in a study of blood T cells in healthy people across ages. A second PCR of 7 to 11 cycles used a sample-barcoded 5' primer and a J-beta primer mix. TCRdb re-called the 5' RACE reads with MiXCR, one entry per CDR3 protein. The sample includes around 800,000 distinct CDR3 sequences, around 62% of them seen just once. Sequenced input: blood. Receptor source: a man between 25 and 39 years old in good health.

This clonotype was observed a handful of times. V and J are TRBV18 and TRBJ2-3; D is perhaps TRBD1 (5 bases). With 1 base removed from V and 6 bases from J, the gap between germline ends came to 11 bases. The CDR3 totals 14 residues. CDR1 KGHSH and CDR2 LQKENI come from the germline V gene. CDR3 nucleotide sequence: TGTGCCAGCTCACCACAGGGGCCAAGCGATACGCAGTATTTT. It translates to CASSPQGPSDTQYF.

The genes are TRBV10-3 and TRBJ2-3; D is perhaps TRBD2 (6 bases). Germline V gene lookup returns CDR1 ENHRY and CDR2 SYGVKD. The CDR3 totals 14 residues. Trimming took off 4 bases at V and 3 bases at J, with 11 bases between the two ends. The CDR3 loop reads CAISGGVQTDTQYF. CDR3 bases: TGTGCCATCAGTGGGGGGGTCCAGACAGATACGCAGTATTTT.

CDR3 residues: CASSSYDSYEQYF. The CDR3 DNA reads as TGTGCCAGCAGCTCATACGACAGCTACGAGCAGTACTTC. This chain connects TRBV7-2 to TRBJ2-7; D possibly corresponds to TRBD1 (5 bases). V was clipped by 4 bases and J by 3 bases, with 10 bases between them. This CDR3 is 13 amino acids long. Per the germline V gene, CDR1 is SGHTA and CDR2 is FQGNSA. Combining the CDR3 with reference TRBV7-2 and TRBJ2-7 gives the whole variable domain GAGVSQSPSNKVTEKGKDVELRCDPISGHTALYWYRQSLGQGLEFLIYFQGNSAPDKSGLPSDRFSAERTGGSVSTLTIQRTQQEDSAVYLCASSSYDSYEQYFGPGTRLTVT.

This chain joins TRBV7-8 and TRBJ2-5; no clear D. The closer fit of TRBJ2-7 to the DNA end suggests the J call may be wrong. The CDR3 covers 11 residues. The V gene's germline CDR1 is SGHVS and CDR2 FQNEAQ. The CDR3 region has the DNA TGTGCCAGCAGCTTAAATGACGAGCAGTACTTC. Translated: CASSLNDEQYF.

The genes are TRBV4-2 and TRBJ2-1, with 11 bases aligning to TRBD2. CDR1 and CDR2 from the germline V gene are LGHNA and YNFKEQ. The V gene end was trimmed by 4 bases and the J gene end by 4 bases; junction bases not matched to a gene: 9. The CDR3 is 17 amino acids. CDR3 region: CASSLRRLAGPYNEQFF. The CDR3 nucleotides are TGTGCCAGCAGCCTTCGGAGACTAGCGGGGCCTTACAATGAGCAGTTCTTC.

The rearrangement links TRBV12-3 or TRBV12-4 to TRBJ2-1; TRBD1 agrees at 8 bases. With the DNA end fitting TRBJ2-7 better, the J assignment may be wrong. CDR3 length equals 14 residues. The DNA of the CDR3 is TGTGCCAGCATGGGACAGGACTCCTACAATGAGCAGTACTTC. Translating gives CASMGQDSYNEQYF.

The chain is built from TRBV10-3 and TRBJ2-7, with no clear D. Germline V lookup: CDR1 ENHRY, CDR2 SYGVKD. The ends were cut back, 0 bases at V and 0 bases at J, with 9 bases in the middle. The CDR3 runs 15 residues. In nucleotides, the CDR3 is TGTGCCATCAGTGAGTCGGCAGAGAGCTCCTACGAGCAGTACTTC. Translating it yields CAISESAESSYEQYF.

The chain uses TRBV7-2 and TRBJ1-4, with D perhaps TRBD1 (6 bases). Looked up from germline, CDR1 is SGHTA and CDR2 is FQGNSA. This CDR3 is built from 14 residues. Trimming took 1 base from V and 8 from J, leaving 11 bases between them. CDR3 sequence: CASSLGTVREKLFF. The CDR3 coding sequence is TGTGCCAGCAGCTTAGGGACAGTGAGGGAAAAACTGTTTTTT.

This clonotype came up a few times. V usage is TRBV27 and J usage is TRBJ1-2, with TRBD1 as a possible D gene (5 bases). V was clipped by 4 bases and J by 6 bases, with 12 bases between them. The CDR3 is 13 amino acids. Germline V gene data show CDR1 as MNHEY and CDR2 as SMNVEV (reference sequence). CDR3 sequence: CASSSAGWDGYTF. As DNA, the CDR3 is TGTGCCAGCAGTTCCGCAGGGTGGGATGGCTACACCTTC.

This chain joins TRBV20-1 and TRBJ2-5; the D gene could be TRBD1 or TRBD2 (5 bases each). Trimming cost V 6 bases and J 3 bases, with 11 bases left between them. This CDR3 comprises 12 residues. CDR1 is DFQATT and CDR2 is SNEGSKA in the germline V gene (reference sequence). This chain's CDR3 is CSAPRGEETQYF. Here the CDR3 DNA reads TGCAGTGCGCCGAGGGGAGAAGAGACCCAGTACTTC.

This clonotype was detected a few times. The gene calls are TRBV12-3 or TRBV12-4 and TRBJ2-3; no definite D call. The CDR3 loop spans 16 amino acids. Trimming took 11 bases from V and 4 from J, leaving 25 bases between them. CDR3 region: CASSLAGPGVSDTQYF. CDR3 in DNA: TGTGCCTCCAGTTTGGCCGGGCCCGGAGTATCAGATACGCAGTATTTT.

This clonotype was seen a handful of times. The chain is built from TRBV5-6 and TRBJ2-7; possible D gene TRBD2, 5 bases. The assigned J gene may be wrong: the sequence end matches TRBJ2-5 better. Germline V lookup: CDR1 SGHDT, CDR2 YYEEEE. The CDR3 loop spans 13 amino acids. CDR3 nucleotide sequence: TGTGCCAGCAGCCCTGAGGGCGGAGAGACCCAGTACTTC. Translating it yields CASSPEGGETQYF.

In DNA, the CDR3 is TGCAGCGCGAAGGGAGGTTACAGCACAGATACGCAGTATTTT. Translated: CSAKGGYSTDTQYF. V gene TRBV29-1 combines with J gene TRBJ2-3, with a tentative D call TRBD2 (6 bases). The CDR3 covers 14 residues. Per germline, CDR1 SQVTM and CDR2 ANQGSEA. Trimming removed 7 bases at V and 0 bases at J, with 14 bases between.

The V call is TRBV3-1, the J call TRBJ1-1; D gene ambiguous. CDR1 LGHDT and CDR2 YNNKEL come from the germline V gene (reference sequence). The CDR3 is 13 residues long. V lost 4 bases and J lost 9, with 15 bases in between. Here the CDR3 DNA reads TGTGCCAGCAGCCCCGACTGGGCTCCCAAAGCTTTCTTT. Its protein product is CASSPDWAPKAFF. The entire variable domain, with the rest obtained from reference TRBV3-1 and TRBJ1-1, is as follows: DTAVSQTPKYLVTQMGNDKSIKCEQNLGHDTMYWYKQDSKKFLKIMFSYNNKELIINETVPNRFSPKSPDKAHLNLHINSLELGDSAVYFCASSPDWAPKAFFGQGTRLTVV.

In its sample, this clonotype was seen once. The chain recombines TRBV27 with TRBJ1-4, with D unresolved. The ends were cut back, 2 bases at V and 3 bases at J, with 10 bases in the middle. Germline V gene sequence: CDR1 MNHEY, CDR2 SMNVEV (reference sequence). CDR3 length equals 15 residues. The CDR3 nucleotides are TGTGCCAGCAGTTTAGCGGGCACGGCTAATGAAAAACTGTTTTTT. Protein product: CASSLAGTANEKLFF.

To note about this clonotype: Germline and junction disagree at one end, which may indicate a read error. The V and J genes are TRBV7-6 and TRBJ2-4, with 10 bases that match TRBD1. This CDR3 has 14 residues. From germline, CDR1 is SGHVS and CDR2 FNYEAQ. This chain's CDR3 is CASSYRTGGGEQCF. The CDR3 nucleotides are TGTGCCAGCAGCTACCGGACAGGGGGAGGCGAGCAGTGCTTC. The full variable domain, completed using reference TRBV7-6 and TRBJ2-4, is GAGVSQSPRYKVTKRGQDVALRCDPISGHVSLYWYRQALGQGPEFLTYFNYEAQQDKSGLPNDRFSAERPEGSISTLTIQRTEQRDSAMYRCASSYRTGGGEQCFGAGTRLSVL.

The chain has TRBV5-6 and TRBJ2-3; D ambiguous. CDR3 length equals 16 residues. V gave up 1 base and J gave up 0 bases, with 12 bases separating them. Per the germline V gene, CDR1 is SGHDT and CDR2 is YYEEEE. CDR3 nucleotides: TGTGCCAGCAGCTTGTTGGCAGGCTCTAGCACAGATACGCAGTATTTT. Translation: CASSLLAGSSTDTQYF.

The genes are TRBV5-1 and TRBJ2-3; D may be TRBD2 (5 bases). V lost 1 base and J lost 2, with 11 bases in between. Germline values: CDR1 SGHRS, CDR2 YFSETQ. The length of the CDR3 is 15 residues. The CDR3 DNA reads TGCGCCAGCAGCTTGATAACGGGATCCACAGATACGCAGTATTTT. This translates into CASSLITGSTDTQYF.

This chain uses TRBV9 with TRBJ2-1; D gene uncertain. V lost 5 bases to trimming and J lost 10 bases, with 13 bases between them. The CDR3 is 12 residues long. CDR1 and CDR2 (germline): SGDLS, YYNGEE. CDR3 sequence: CASSILGGEQFF. In DNA, the CDR3 is TGTGCCAGCAGTATCCTGGGCGGAGAGCAGTTCTTC.